This T cell receptor (beta chain) was retrieved from a study of blood T cells in healthy people across ages. The second PCR ran roughly 6 to 11 cycles with a sample-barcoded 5' primer and J-beta primers. In TCRdb, the 5' RACE reads were re-called with MiXCR into one record per CDR3 protein. The table has hundreds of thousands of distinct CDR3 sequences, roughly 34% seen once; the top ten hold approximately 12%. Sequenced material: blood. This clonotype was sampled from a man aged 18-30 years in good health.

The CDR3 coding sequence is TGTGCCAGCAGCCAAGATTGGGCAGTAACCTACGAGCAGTTCTTC. Encoded protein: CASSQDWAVTYEQFF. The V gene is TRBV14, the J gene TRBJ2-1; D is unresolved. Germline V gene sequence: CDR1 SGHDN, CDR2 FVKESK. V dropped 0 bases and J dropped 10 bases, with 16 bases sitting between them. The CDR3 spans 15 residues.